The clone carrying this TCR beta chain has a count of ten or more. The CDR3 totals 14 residues. Trimming took 3 bases from V and 1 from J, leaving 9 bases between them. This entry belongs to a study of T-cell reconstitution after alpha-beta-depleted transplantation in children. Researchers prepared the TCRbeta library using unique molecular identifiers, the study reports. A single record per CDR3 protein comes from TCRdb applying MiXCR to the PCR reads. The top ten hold about 13% of the sample, which has roughly 200,000 distinct CDR3 sequences, about 15% seen once. This clonotype originated in a human donor who donated a stem cell graft to a child with acute lymphoblastic leukemia. The rearrangement joins TRBV12-3 or TRBV12-4 to TRBJ2-5; D is possibly TRBD1 (6 bases). The specimen was PBMCs from the stem cell graft donor, collected from the stem cell graft. The CDR3 sequence is CASSLTGLQETQYF. In DNA, the CDR3 is TGTGCCAGCAGTTTGACAGGCCTCCAAGAGACCCAGTACTTC.